The sequence of this T cell receptor (beta chain) was determined in a study of cytotoxic CD8 clonotypes in ibrutinib-treated CLL (dated by TCRdb to about 2021). Regarding the study in general: The cohort included some 14 treatment-naive and about a dozen relapsed/refractory patients; roughly 17 were IGHV unmutated. Responses were partial in roughly 25 patients and complete in 2; after median around 68 months follow-up, around 15 stayed in remission and roughly twelve progressed. Response samples were obtained after a median of approximately eleven months of treatment, with a range of roughly 6 to 40 months. Samples averaged approximately 260,000 productive templates and some 96,000 productive rearrangements. Longitudinal samples were obtainable from about 30% of the 86 participants in the trial. Cryopreserved peripheral blood mononuclear cells were collected before treatment, at response, and at either disease progression or sustained remission. All remission and progressive disease samples were collected while patients were still receiving ibrutinib. The paper's findings and limits, for the study overall: Baseline clonality exceeded that of age-matched healthy donors and correlated strongly with circulating CD8+ T-cell counts. Sustained-remission and progressing patients did not have matched sampling times, and lymph node repertoires were not examined. Clonality rose at ibrutinib response, remained stable during sustained remission, and dropped back toward baseline at progression. Public clonotypes were rare and either contracted or stayed stable during treatment, and the rise in clonality at ibrutinib response reflected the expansion of private clonotypes.

What this sample's time point label stands for: 12 to 13 months on ibrutinib. Roughly 2 micrograms of genomic DNA were extracted from cryopreserved PBMCs for TCR beta library preparation. Longitudinal blood samples from CLL patients receiving ibrutinib monotherapy were subjected to high-throughput TCR beta sequencing. The patients were enrolled in a single-center, open-label phase 2 trial of ibrutinib monotherapy. Each clonotype received, on average, about 10x coverage in deep resolution sequencing performed on a MiSeq, where the target depth lay between 1 in 1 million and 1 in 200,000 T cells. The immunoSEQ hsTCRB Kit was used to generate TCR beta libraries. The published analysis was carried out like this. Data were analyzed with ImmunoSEQ Data Assistant and ImmunoSEQ Analyzer, with V, D and J genes assigned per IMGT definitions. Clonality, with values ranging from 0 to 1, was calculated as one minus the normalized Shannon entropy of productive rearrangement frequencies. Public clonotype analysis was restricted to overrepresented clonotypes comprising at least 0.05% of each patient's repertoire. Repertoires from some twelve age-matched healthy donors in immuneACCESS were used as clonality controls. TCRdb took over this immuneACCESS table, retaining in-frame rearrangements with V and J assigned. Such tables are incomplete; in checked studies, under half of the missing clones stem from an unresolved V gene, and the remainder is unexplained. The V and J calls and the clone size are those of that table, but D and trimming were determined from the DNA. Here the sample has approximately 91,000 clones; about 76% occur a single time. The ten largest clones take up 4.8% of the sample.

CDR1 is given as SGHVS and CDR2 as FQNEAQ, both from the germline V gene. Including cysteine and phenylalanine, the CDR3 has 15 amino acids. Only the CDR3 DNA stays, 45 bases, in frame from base 1. V ends up 5 bases short and J 6 bases short, with an unmatched junction base count of 8. In regard to this clone: Its antigen specificity is not known. No clone much larger than this one lies a single base away; base qualities are absent.

The rearrangement combines TRBV7-8 with TRBJ2-1, with 9 junctional bases fitting TRBD1. The source was PBMCs, collected after 12 months of ibrutinib treatment. The sequence came from a human donor with chronic lymphocytic leukemia. CDR3 loop: CASSPGQGNFNEQFF. The DNA sequence is as follows: TGTGCCAGCAGCCCGGGACAGGGCAATTTCAATGAGCAGTTCTTC.